Below, 26 T cell receptor beta chains from the same sample are listed, as sequenced in a study of OX40 agonist ivuxolimab in advanced cancers. The protocol was immunoSEQ multiplex PCR, while the TCRdb copy is restricted to in-frame clones and leaves out a portion. The sample includes under 80,000 clones, around 80% seen only once; the top ten take approximately 1%. Specimen: CD4+ or CD8+ T cells sorted from blood, collected in a trial of the OX40 agonist ivuxolimab. The receptors stem from an adult with an advanced solid tumor such as melanoma, head and neck, liver or kidney cancer.

The rearrangement uses TRBV5-6 and TRBJ2-3, with a tentative D call TRBD2 (5 bases). This CDR3 has 16 residues. Per germline, CDR1 SGHDT and CDR2 YYEEEE. V shed 2 bases and J shed 1 base, with 14 bases lying between them. CDR3 protein: CASSLPGKRGTDTQYF. The CDR3 DNA reads as TGTGCCAGCAGCTTACCCGGGAAAAGGGGCACAGATACGCAGTATTTT.

The rearrangement links TRBV5-6 to TRBJ2-6; possibly TRBD1 for D (5 bases). In germline, CDR1 is SGHDT, CDR2 YYEEEE. The CDR3 covers 16 residues. Trimming took 4 bases from V and 11 from J, leaving 22 bases between them. The CDR3 loop reads CASSTTQGGVVHVLTF. The CDR3 DNA follows: TGTGCCAGCAGCACGACTCAGGGTGGGGTAGTGCACGTCCTGACTTTC.

The rearrangement uses TRBV11-2 and TRBJ2-3; D is possibly TRBD1 (5 bases). This CDR3 is built from 13 residues. The V and J ends lost 3 bases and 7 bases respectively, with 11 bases between them. CDR1 and CDR2 (germline): SGHAT, FQNNGV. The CDR3 sequence: CASSLGLKNTQYF. Written as DNA, the CDR3 is TGTGCCAGCAGCTTGGGGCTAAAAAATACGCAGTATTTT.

The chain is built from TRBV4-1 and TRBJ1-5; no clear D. V gave up 0 bases and J gave up 11 bases, with 20 bases separating them. The length of the CDR3 is 16 residues. Germline-derived CDR1 and CDR2 are MGHRA and YSYEKL. CDR3 in DNA: TGCGCCAGCAGCCAAGAATCGCCGCGCAGGTCTAGGGCCCAGCATTTT. Protein sequence: CASSQESPRRSRAQHF.

This clone was found once. The V gene is TRBV19, the J gene TRBJ2-5, with D possibly matching TRBD1 (6 bases). The end of the DNA fits TRBJ2-7 better, so the J call may be wrong. The V gene's germline CDR1 is LNHDA and CDR2 SQIVND (reference sequence). This CDR3 has 13 amino acids. CDR3 DNA: TGTGCCAGCCGGGCCAGGGGCTCCTACGAGCAGTACTTC. Its translation: CASRARGSYEQYF.

The V gene is TRBV5-6, the J gene TRBJ1-1; TRBD1 might be the D (5 bases). V gave up 3 bases and J gave up 0 bases, with 12 bases separating them. This CDR3 contains 15 residues. In germline, CDR1 is SGHDT, CDR2 YYEEEE. In DNA form, the CDR3 reads TGTGCCAGCAGCTGGGGACGGAAGATGAACACTGAAGCTTTCTTT. It codes for CASSWGRKMNTEAFF.

This clone was observed a single time. The chain uses TRBV2 and TRBJ2-1; TRBD2 might be the D (6 bases). Trimming removed 3 bases at V and 0 bases at J, with 12 bases between. The V gene's germline CDR1 is SNHLY and CDR2 FYNNEI. The CDR3 contains 16 residues. This CDR3 is CASSDGLQSSYNEQFF. Here the CDR3 DNA reads TGTGCCAGCAGTGATGGACTACAGAGCTCCTACAATGAGCAGTTCTTC.

This CDR3 reads CASSTRTGATGELFF. The CDR3 DNA is TGTGCCAGCAGCACTCGGACAGGGGCGACCGGGGAGCTGTTTTTT. The chain carries TRBV7-7 and TRBJ2-2; 9 bases line up with TRBD1. Germline assignment: CDR1 SSHAT and CDR2 FNYEAQ (reference sequence). CDR3 length: 15 residues. V shed 5 bases, J shed 5 bases, and the junction held 6 bases outside the gene matches. Full variable domain (rest looked up from reference TRBV7-7 and TRBJ2-2): GAGVSQSPRYKVTKRGQDVTLRCDPISSHATLYWYQQALGQGPEFLTYFNYEAQPDKSGLPSDRFSAERPEGSISTLTIQRTEQRDSAMYRCASSTRTGATGELFFGEGSRLTVL.

This chain connects TRBV6-1 to TRBJ1-5, with no clear D. The CDR3 extends over 14 amino acids. Germline CDR1 reads MNHNS; CDR2 reads SASEGT. The V end lost 6 bases, the J end lost 0 bases, and 9 bases lay between the germline ends. In nucleotides, the CDR3 is TGTGCCAGCAGCGTCGTCGATAGCAATCAGCCCCAGCATTTT. Amino acids: CASSVVDSNQPQHF.

V and J are TRBV6-5 and TRBJ2-7; the D is unclear. Germline lookup yields CDR1 MNHEY and CDR2 SVGAGI. Trimming stripped 4 bases from V and 1 base from J, with 11 bases between. This CDR3 region has 14 residues. The CDR3 region is CASSSGYSSYEQYF. CDR3 in DNA: TGTGCCAGCAGTTCCGGGTACTCTTCCTACGAGCAGTACTTC.

The V call is TRBV19, the J call TRBJ2-5; TRBD2 matches 13 bases. V shed 5 bases, J shed 2 bases, and the junction held 5 bases outside the gene matches. Germline loops: CDR1 LNHDA, CDR2 SQIVND (reference sequence). The CDR3 sequence is 16 residues long. CDR3 sequence: CASSPTSGGVQETQYF. The CDR3 coding sequence is TGTGCCAGTAGTCCCACTAGCGGGGGGGTACAAGAGACCCAGTACTTC. Supplemented by reference TRBV19 and TRBJ2-5, the full variable domain reads DGGITQSPKYLFRKEGQNVTLSCEQNLNHDAMYWYRQDPGQGLRLIYYSQIVNDFQKGDIAEGYSVSREKKESFPLTVTSAQKNPTAFYLCASSPTSGGVQETQYFGPGTRLLVL.

This clone has only one observation. The chain joins TRBV6-6 to TRBJ2-5, with D perhaps TRBD2 (7 bases). V was trimmed by 2 bases and J by 7 bases, leaving 17 bases between them. The CDR3 totals 15 residues. Germline CDR1 reads MNHNY; CDR2 reads SVGAGI (reference sequence). The CDR3 DNA follows: TGTGCCAGCAGTTACGATAGTGGGGGGGCCCCGACCCAGTACTTC. It is translated as CASSYDSGGAPTQYF.

This clone was counted between two and nine times. V usage is TRBV19 and J usage is TRBJ2-5; 9 positions match TRBD1. This CDR3 contains 17 residues. V lost 4 bases and J lost 4; bases outside the gene matches: 13. Germline loops: CDR1 LNHDA, CDR2 SQIVND (reference sequence). CDR3: CASSRARGQGRRETQYF. For the CDR3, the DNA is TGTGCCAGTAGTAGGGCCCGAGGACAGGGGCGGAGAGAGACCCAGTACTTC. Using reference TRBV19 and TRBJ2-5 for the parts outside the CDR3, the full variable domain is DGGITQSPKYLFRKEGQNVTLSCEQNLNHDAMYWYRQDPGQGLRLIYYSQIVNDFQKGDIAEGYSVSREKKESFPLTVTSAQKNPTAFYLCASSRARGQGRRETQYFGPGTRLLVL.

The chain joins TRBV29-1 to TRBJ2-3; 8 nucleotides align to TRBD2. The CDR3 consists of 20 residues. After removal of 3 bases from V and 0 bases from J, the junction contained 20 bases not matched to a gene. Germline V gives CDR1 SQVTM, CDR2 ANQGSEA. CDR3 DNA sequence: TGCAGCGTTGAGGCGGCTGGGCTAGCGGGTTGGGTGGGGAGCACAGATACGCAGTATTTT. It encodes CSVEAAGLAGWVGSTDTQYF.

The J gene is TRBJ1-5, the V gene TRBV6-5; TRBD1 is a possible D gene (5 bases). The CDR3 is 14 amino acids. The germline V gene encodes CDR1 MNHEY and CDR2 SVGAGI. Between the trimmed V and J ends, which lost 10 bases and 2 bases, there was a span of 15 bases. The CDR3 protein is CATMGDGGNQPQHF. CDR3 DNA: TGTGCCACCATGGGGGATGGGGGCAATCAGCCCCAGCATTTT.

The chain employs TRBV5-1 and TRBJ1-4; 7 bases align to TRBD1. The trim removed 6 bases at V and 6 bases at J, leaving 8 bases unmatched. Germline assignment: CDR1 SGHRS and CDR2 YFSETQ. The CDR3 has 14 amino acids. DNA for the CDR3: TGCGCCAGCACGACGGACAGGTTCGATGAAAAACTGTTTTTT. Amino acid sequence: CASTTDRFDEKLFF.

In the case of this clone: This clone may be a read error of a much larger clone one base away. The chain carries TRBV5-1 and TRBJ1-1, with D hard to call. V lost 0 bases and J 4 bases, leaving 4 bases between the germline ends. This CDR3 is built from 12 residues. Germline V lookup: CDR1 SGHRS, CDR2 YFSETQ. In DNA, the CDR3 is TGCGCCAGCAGCTTGGAAGGCACTGAAGCTTTCTTT. This translates into CASSLEGTEAFF. The full variable domain, in which reference TRBV5-1 and TRBJ1-1 provide the parts outside the CDR3, is KAGVTQTPRYLIKTRGQQVTLSCSPISGHRSVSWYQQTPGQGLQFLFEYFSETQRNKGNFPGRFSGRQFSNSRSEMNVSTLELGDSALYLCASSLEGTEAFFGQGTRLTVV.

The CDR3, as DNA: TGTGCCAGCAGCTCTAGCGGGCCGACCTACGAGCAGTACTTC. Translation: CASSSSGPTYEQYF. This chain links TRBV7-2 with TRBJ2-7; 8 bases line up with TRBD2. There are 14 residues in the CDR3. Germline V gene sequence: CDR1 SGHTA, CDR2 FQGNSA. J lost 2 bases, V lost 4 bases, and 4 bases had no gene match.

This clone was detected a few times. This chain joins TRBV5-5 and TRBJ1-3; TRBD1 matches at 8 bases. This CDR3 contains 16 residues. Trimming removed 2 bases from V and 0 bases from J; junction bases left unmatched: 4. The germline V gene has CDR1 SGHKS and CDR2 YYEKEE (reference sequence). CDR3 nucleotide sequence: TGTGCCAGCAGCTTAATCGGACAGGGCTCTGGAAACACCATATATTTT. Translation: CASSLIGQGSGNTIYF. Full variable domain (missing parts from reference TRBV5-5 and TRBJ1-3): DAGVTQSPTHLIKTRGQQVTLRCSPISGHKSVSWYQQVLGQGPQFIFQYYEKEERGRGNFPDRFSARQFPNYSSELNVNALLLGDSALYLCASSLIGQGSGNTIYFGEGSWLTVV.

The chain recombines TRBV9 with TRBJ2-3, with D tentatively TRBD2 (6 bases). The CDR3 is 15 residues long. The V gene's germline CDR1 is SGDLS and CDR2 YYNGEE. The V end lost 0 bases, the J end lost 1 base, and 9 bases lay between the germline ends. Written as DNA, the CDR3 is TGTGCCAGCAGCGTAGCGTGGGGGGGCACAGATACGCAGTATTTT. It is translated as CASSVAWGGTDTQYF. Together with reference TRBV9 and TRBJ2-3, the CDR3 gives the full variable domain: DSGVTQTPKHLITATGQRVTLRCSPRSGDLSVYWYQQSLDQGLQFLIQYYNGEERAKGNILERFSAQQFPDLHSELNLSSLELGDSALYFCASSVAWGGTDTQYFGPGTRLTVL.

This chain links TRBV6-6 with TRBJ2-7, with D possibly matching TRBD2 (5 bases). The CDR3 has 14 amino acids. CDR1 and CDR2 (germline): MNHNY, SVGAGI (reference sequence). Trimming pared 5 bases from V and 0 bases from J, leaving 11 bases between. The CDR3 DNA reads TGTGCCAGCAGTCCCGCGGGCAGCTCCTACGAGCAGTACTTC. It codes for CASSPAGSSYEQYF.

V usage is TRBV6-5 and J usage is TRBJ1-4, with D maybe TRBD1 (5 bases). The CDR3 sequence is 16 residues long. Per germline, CDR1 MNHEY and CDR2 SVGAGI. The V and J ends lost 4 bases and 3 bases respectively, with 15 bases between them. CDR3 residues: CASSLGGGVANEKLFF. For the CDR3, the DNA is TGTGCCAGCAGTTTGGGGGGGGGAGTTGCTAATGAAAAACTGTTTTTT.

This chain joins TRBV5-4 and TRBJ2-3, with a tentative D call TRBD1 (7 bases). CDR3 length: 15 residues. The V end lost 4 bases, the J end lost 4 bases, and 16 bases lay between the germline ends. Germline lookup yields CDR1 SGHNT and CDR2 YYREEE (reference sequence). CDR3 coding DNA: TGTGCCAGCAGCCTGCAGACAGGGAGGCCAGATACGCAGTATTTT. Its protein is CASSLQTGRPDTQYF.

As regards this clone: A read error may account for a junction end that differs from germline. The CDR3 region has the DNA TGTGCCTGGAGGGACGGGTTACAAGCGCCAAACTTC. Amino acid sequence: CAWRDGLQAPNF. The V gene is TRBV30, the J gene TRBJ2-7; no firm D call. This CDR3 has 12 amino acids. CDR1 is GTSNPN, CDR2 SVGIG, per germline (reference sequence).

V and J are TRBV7-6 and TRBJ1-2, with D possibly matching TRBD1 (6 bases). V lost 4 bases to trimming and J lost 2 bases, with 11 bases between them. Germline loops: CDR1 SGHVS, CDR2 FNYEAQ. The CDR3 runs 14 residues. In nucleotides, the CDR3 is TGTGCCAGCAGCTCCCGGACAGAAAACTATGGCTACACCTTC. Translating gives CASSSRTENYGYTF.

With respect to this clone: The identical CDR3 is also encoded by other nucleotide sequences in the sample. The chain is built from TRBV7-9 and TRBJ2-5, with a weak D call TRBD2 (6 bases). Germline values: CDR1 SEHNR, CDR2 FQNEAQ (reference sequence). This CDR3 region has 13 residues. Trimming cost V 6 bases and J 4 bases, with 12 bases left between them. The CDR3 is CASRPNGGETQYF. The CDR3 DNA is TGTGCCAGCAGGCCAAACGGGGGAGAGACCCAGTACTTC.